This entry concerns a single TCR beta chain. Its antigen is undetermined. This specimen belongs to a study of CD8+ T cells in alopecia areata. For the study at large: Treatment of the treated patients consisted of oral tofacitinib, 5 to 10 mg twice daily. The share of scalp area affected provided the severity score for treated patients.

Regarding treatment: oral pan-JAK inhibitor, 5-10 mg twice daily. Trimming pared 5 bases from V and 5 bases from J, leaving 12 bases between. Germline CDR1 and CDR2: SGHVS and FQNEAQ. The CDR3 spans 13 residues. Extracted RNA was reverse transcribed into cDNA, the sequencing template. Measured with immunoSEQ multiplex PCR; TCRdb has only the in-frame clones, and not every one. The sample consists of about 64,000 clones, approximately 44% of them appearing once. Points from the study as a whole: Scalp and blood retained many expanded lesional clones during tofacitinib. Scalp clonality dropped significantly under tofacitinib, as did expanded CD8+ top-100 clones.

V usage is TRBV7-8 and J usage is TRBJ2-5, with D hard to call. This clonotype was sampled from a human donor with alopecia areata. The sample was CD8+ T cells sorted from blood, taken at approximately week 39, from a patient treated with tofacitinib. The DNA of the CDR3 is TGTGCCAGCAGCCCGCACCCACCGGAGACCCAGTACTTC. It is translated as CASSPHPPETQYF.